This is a list of T cell receptor beta chains from one sample in a study of chemoradiotherapy in HPV16-positive cancers. This table comes from immunoSEQ multiplex PCR, and its TCRdb copy is limited to in-frame clones, with some not included. The sample consists of about 35,000 clones, 86% of them appearing once. The source material was blood, sampled from a patient who underwent chemoradiotherapy. Receptors originate from a human donor with HPV-associated anogenital cancer. Both conserved end residues are part of each CDR3. Fields, in order: J gene, V gene, D gene, clone size, CDR3 DNA, CDR3 protein. The D gene is left open where the match is weak. A clone size is listed for some rows: how often the clone was seen (once, few, many), or a class if it is expanded.

J: TRBJ1-6
V: TRBV6-1
D: TRBD1
size: few
DNA: TGTGCCAGCAGTGAGGGACAGGGCCCAGGGGTGTCACCCCTCCACTTT
CDR3: CASSEGQGPGVSPLHF

J: TRBJ1-6
V: TRBV18
D: TRBD1
size: few
DNA: TGTGCCAGCTCATCGGGACAGGGTATTAATTCACCCCTCCACTTT
CDR3: CASSSGQGINSPLHF

J: TRBJ2-1
V: TRBV6-6
D: TRBD1
size: -
DNA: TGTGCCAGCAGTTACCCCGACAGGGAAGATGAGCAGTTCTTC
CDR3: CASSYPDREDEQFF

J: TRBJ1-5
V: TRBV6-5
D: TRBD1
size: -
DNA: TGTGCCAGCAGTGTCAAAGGGACAGCTAATCAGCCCCAGCATTTT
CDR3: CASSVKGTANQPQHF

J: TRBJ1-6
V: TRBV7-3
D: -
size: -
DNA: TGTGCCAGCAACAAAGACGGTCAAATTCAGCCCCTCCACTTT
CDR3: CASNKDGQIQPLHF

J: TRBJ1-1
V: TRBV18
D: -
size: -
DNA: TGTGCCTCAACTCCGGGACACCTGAACACTGAAGCTTTCTTT
CDR3: CASTPGHLNTEAFF

J: TRBJ2-7
V: TRBV27
D: TRBD1
size: -
DNA: TGTGCCAGCAGTTTATCACCGACAGGGTTCTACGAGCAGTACTTC
CDR3: CASSLSPTGFYEQYF

J: TRBJ1-1
V: TRBV28
D: TRBD1
size: -
DNA: TGTGCCAGCAGTGACAGGGATCTTGAAGCTTTCTTT
CDR3: CASSDRDLEAFF

J: TRBJ1-4
V: TRBV6-6
D: -
size: -
DNA: TGTGCCAGCAGGGGAGACCCTGCAACTAATGAAAAACTGTTTTTT
CDR3: CASRGDPATNEKLFF

J: TRBJ1-2
V: TRBV5-5
D: TRBD1
size: few
DNA: TGTGCCAGCAGGTGGGCCGGGACAGGGGGTTATGGCTACACCTTC
CDR3: CASRWAGTGGYGYTF

J: TRBJ2-3
V: TRBV5-1
D: -
size: -
DNA: TGCGCCAGCAGCGTGGGCACAGATACGCAGTATTTT
CDR3: CASSVGTDTQYF

J: TRBJ2-7
V: TRBV19
D: -
size: -
DNA: TGTGCCAGTAGTCTCTATTTCGACCTGGTGCCGACCTACGAGCAGTACTTC
CDR3: CASSLYFDLVPTYEQYF

J: TRBJ2-1
V: TRBV19
D: -
size: -
DNA: TGTGCCAGTGGGGGGATTGAGCAGTTCTTC
CDR3: CASGGIEQFF

J: TRBJ2-7
V: TRBV25-1
D: TRBD1
size: -
DNA: TGTGCCAGCAGGACGGACAGGTTCCCCACCTACGAGCAGTACTTC
CDR3: CASRTDRFPTYEQYF

J: TRBJ1-2
V: TRBV11-2
D: -
size: -
DNA: TGTGCCAGCAGCCCCCAGGGTCCCTATGGCTACACCTTC
CDR3: CASSPQGPYGYTF